This TCR beta chain is from a study of blood T cell repertoires in COVID-19. Study overall: Sample material is recorded as cDNA or gDNA derived from T cells, B-cell-depleted T cells, or PBMCs.

Per the study methods: Amplification with reference gene primers provided the estimates of nucleated cell counts. The table came from immunoSEQ multiplex PCR; TCRdb's copy has only in-frame clones and leaves some out. V and J calls and clone size come straight from that table; D and trimming were deduced from the DNA. The repertoire holds about 200,000 clones, with about 88% as singletons. This receptor was obtained from a human donor in a cohort sampled during active COVID-19. The sequenced material came from peripheral blood.

The CDR3 loop is CASSLGTSARADTQYF. The CDR3, as DNA: TGCGCCAGCAGCTTGGGGACTAGTGCACGCGCAGATACGCAGTATTTT. The genes are TRBV5-1 and TRBJ2-3; 7 bases match TRBD2. V was clipped by 0 bases and J by 4 bases; unmatched bases: 8. Per germline, CDR1 SGHRS and CDR2 YFSETQ. The CDR3 runs to 16 residues. Drawing the rest from reference TRBV5-1 and TRBJ2-3, the complete variable domain is KAGVTQTPRYLIKTRGQQVTLSCSPISGHRSVSWYQQTPGQGLQFLFEYFSETQRNKGNFPGRFSGRQFSNSRSEMNVSTLELGDSALYLCASSLGTSARADTQYFGPGTRLTVL.